The TCR beta chain described here comes from a study of T-cell memory formation after mild COVID-19. From the 5' RACE reads, TCRdb called clonotypes with MiXCR, one entry per CDR3 protein. In the table there are roughly 250,000 distinct CDR3 sequences, 16% of which are singletons. This clonotype was detected only a few times. The CDR3 consists of 15 residues. From germline, CDR1 is SGHDT and CDR2 YYEEEE. The ends were cut back, 0 bases at V and 4 bases at J, with 13 bases in the middle. The sample was PBMCs or a T cell subset sorted from them (not recorded which). The chain joins TRBV5-6 to TRBJ2-5, with a possible D match to TRBD1 (6 bases). The clonotype originates from a young man who had mild COVID-19 (a few samples of this study predate the infection). Cell type and time point are not known. CDR3 coding DNA: TGTGCCAGCAGCTTGGACCAGGGGCGGCGAGAGACCCAGTACTTC. This gives the protein CASSLDQGRRETQYF.